This entry features one T cell receptor beta chain sequence. As processed by the authors: Estimates of nucleated cell counts were drawn from the amplification of reference gene primers. Generated by immunoSEQ multiplex PCR, the TCRdb table keeps only in-frame clones and is missing some. D and trimming come from the DNA, and the V and J calls and clone size come from that table. The sample lists 200,000 to 250,000 clones, more than 85% occurring once. Patients at the Seattle site were enrolled during active infection and followed longitudinally. Trimming removed 2 bases from V and 10 bases from J, with 12 bases in between. CDR1 MNHNS and CDR2 SASEGT come from the germline V gene. The CDR3 covers 14 residues. This sample is part of a study of blood T cell repertoires in COVID-19. As for the study in general: Some COVID-19 samples were acute and others convalescent; all came from the United States, Italy and Spain. T cells, B-cell-depleted T cells, or PBMCs supplied cDNA or gDNA.

This chain connects TRBV6-1 to TRBJ1-6; D perhaps matches TRBD1 (5 bases). Sequenced input: peripheral blood. This TCR came from a woman aged 45-65 years with COVID-19, enrolled during active disease. CDR3: CASSERKGVSPLHF. The CDR3 nucleotides are TGTGCCAGCAGTGAACGAAAAGGGGTATCACCCCTCCACTTT.